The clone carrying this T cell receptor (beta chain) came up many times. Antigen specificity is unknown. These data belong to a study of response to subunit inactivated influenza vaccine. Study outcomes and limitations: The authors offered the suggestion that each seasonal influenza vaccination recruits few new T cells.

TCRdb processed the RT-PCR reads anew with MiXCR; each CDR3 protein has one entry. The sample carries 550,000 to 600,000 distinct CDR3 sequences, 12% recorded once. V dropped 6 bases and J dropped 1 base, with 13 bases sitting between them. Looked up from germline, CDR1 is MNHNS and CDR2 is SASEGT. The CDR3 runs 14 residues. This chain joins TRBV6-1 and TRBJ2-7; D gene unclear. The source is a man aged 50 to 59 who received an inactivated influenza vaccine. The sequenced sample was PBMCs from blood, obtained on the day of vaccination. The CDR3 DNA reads TGTGCCAGCAGCCCCGATGGTGTTTCCTACGAGCAGTACTTC. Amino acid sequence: CASSPDGVSYEQYF.